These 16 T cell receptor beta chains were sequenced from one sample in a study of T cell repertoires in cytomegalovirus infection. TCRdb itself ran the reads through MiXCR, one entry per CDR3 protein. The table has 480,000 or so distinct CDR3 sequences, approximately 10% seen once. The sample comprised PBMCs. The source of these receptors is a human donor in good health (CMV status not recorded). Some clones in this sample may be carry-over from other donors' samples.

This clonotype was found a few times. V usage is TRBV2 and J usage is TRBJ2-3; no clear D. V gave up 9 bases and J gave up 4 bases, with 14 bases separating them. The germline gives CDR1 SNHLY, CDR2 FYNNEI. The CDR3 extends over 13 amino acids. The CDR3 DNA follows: TGTGCCAGATCCCCCCCCCATGCAGATACGCAGTATTTT. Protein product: CARSPPHADTQYF.

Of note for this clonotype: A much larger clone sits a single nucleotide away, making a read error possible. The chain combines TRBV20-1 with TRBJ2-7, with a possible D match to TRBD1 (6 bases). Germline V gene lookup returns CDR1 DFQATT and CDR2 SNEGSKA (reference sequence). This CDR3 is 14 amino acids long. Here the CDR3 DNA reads TGCAGTGCTAGACCCGACAGGAGCCCCTACGAGCACTACTTC. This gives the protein CSARPDRSPYEHYF.

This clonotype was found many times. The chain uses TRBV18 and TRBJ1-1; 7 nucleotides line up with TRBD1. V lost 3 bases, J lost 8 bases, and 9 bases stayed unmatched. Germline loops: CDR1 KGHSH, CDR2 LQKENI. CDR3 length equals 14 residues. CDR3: CASSPRTGMEEAFF. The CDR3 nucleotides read TGTGCCAGCTCACCCAGGACAGGCATGGAGGAAGCTTTCTTT.

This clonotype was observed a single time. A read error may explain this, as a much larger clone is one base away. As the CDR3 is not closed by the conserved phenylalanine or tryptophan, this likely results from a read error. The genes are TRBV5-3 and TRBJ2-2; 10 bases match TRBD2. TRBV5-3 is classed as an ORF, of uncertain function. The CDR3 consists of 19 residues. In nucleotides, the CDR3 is TGTGCCAGCAGCTTAAGCCTTCCCGCCGGGCTAGCGGGAGCCGGGGAGCTGTTTATT. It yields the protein CASSLSLPAGLAGAGELFI.

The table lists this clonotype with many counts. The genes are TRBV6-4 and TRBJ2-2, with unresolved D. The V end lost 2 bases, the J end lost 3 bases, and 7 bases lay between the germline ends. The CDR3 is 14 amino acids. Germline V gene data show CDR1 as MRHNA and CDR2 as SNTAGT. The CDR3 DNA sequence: TGTGCCAGCAGTGACAGGGCCCACACCGGGGAGCTGTTTTTT. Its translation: CASSDRAHTGELFF.

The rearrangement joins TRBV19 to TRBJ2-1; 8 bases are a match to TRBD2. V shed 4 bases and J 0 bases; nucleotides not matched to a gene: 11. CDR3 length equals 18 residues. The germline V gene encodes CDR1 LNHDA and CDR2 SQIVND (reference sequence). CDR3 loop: CASSTGLVVDNSYNEQFF. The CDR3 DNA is TGTGCCAGTAGTACGGGACTAGTGGTTGATAACTCCTACAATGAGCAGTTCTTC.

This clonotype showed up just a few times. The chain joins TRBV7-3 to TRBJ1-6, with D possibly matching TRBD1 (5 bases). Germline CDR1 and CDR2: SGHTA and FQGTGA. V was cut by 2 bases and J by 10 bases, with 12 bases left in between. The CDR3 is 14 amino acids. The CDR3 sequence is CASSLGVRGSPLHF. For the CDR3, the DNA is TGTGCCAGCAGCTTAGGGGTGAGGGGATCACCCCTCCACTTT.

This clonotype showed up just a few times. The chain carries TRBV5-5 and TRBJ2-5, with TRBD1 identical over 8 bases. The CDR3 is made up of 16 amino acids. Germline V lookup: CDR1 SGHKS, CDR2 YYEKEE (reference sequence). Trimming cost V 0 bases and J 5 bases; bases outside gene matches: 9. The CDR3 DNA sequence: TGTGCCAGCAGCTTGGGGACGACAGGGGACGGGGAGACCCAGTACTTC. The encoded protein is CASSLGTTGDGETQYF.

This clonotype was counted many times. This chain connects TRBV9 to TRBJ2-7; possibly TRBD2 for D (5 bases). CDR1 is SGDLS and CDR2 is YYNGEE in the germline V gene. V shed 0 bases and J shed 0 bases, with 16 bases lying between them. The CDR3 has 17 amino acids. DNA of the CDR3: TGTGCCAGCAGCGTAGGGGAGACGGTTTTAAGCTCCTACGAGCAGTACTTC. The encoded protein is CASSVGETVLSSYEQYF.

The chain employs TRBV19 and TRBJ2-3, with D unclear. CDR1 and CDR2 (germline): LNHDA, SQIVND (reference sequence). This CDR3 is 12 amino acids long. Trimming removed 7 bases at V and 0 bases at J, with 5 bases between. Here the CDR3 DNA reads TGTGCCAGTAATTCTAGCACAGATACGCAGTATTTT. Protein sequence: CASNSSTDTQYF.

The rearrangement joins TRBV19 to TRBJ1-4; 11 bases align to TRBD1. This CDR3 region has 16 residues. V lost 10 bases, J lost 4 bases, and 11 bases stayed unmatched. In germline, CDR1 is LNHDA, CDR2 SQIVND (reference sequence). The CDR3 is CATTGTGGTLNEKLFF. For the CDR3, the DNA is TGTGCCACCACCGGGACAGGGGGAACTCTTAATGAAAAACTGTTTTTT.

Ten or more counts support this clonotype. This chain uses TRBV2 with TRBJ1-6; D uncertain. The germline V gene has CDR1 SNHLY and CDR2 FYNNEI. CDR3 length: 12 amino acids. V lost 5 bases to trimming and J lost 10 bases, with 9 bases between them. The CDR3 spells CASSTLGSPLHF. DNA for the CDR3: TGTGCCAGCAGTACCCTGGGGTCACCCCTCCACTTT.

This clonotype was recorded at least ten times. DNA of the CDR3: TGTGCTAGTGGCACCACAGGCGCTGAAGCTTTCTTT. It specifies CASGTTGAEAFF. The V gene is TRBV12-5, the J gene TRBJ1-1, with D possibly being TRBD1 (5 bases). The CDR3 covers 12 residues. Trimming removed 6 bases at V and 6 bases at J, with 11 bases between. The germline V gene has CDR1 LGHNT and CDR2 FRNRAP.

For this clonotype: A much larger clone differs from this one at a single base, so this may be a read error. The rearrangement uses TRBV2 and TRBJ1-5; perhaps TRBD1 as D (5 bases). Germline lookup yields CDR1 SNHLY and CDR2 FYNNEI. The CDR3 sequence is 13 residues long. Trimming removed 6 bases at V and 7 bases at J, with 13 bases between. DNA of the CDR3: TGTGCCAGCAGCCAAAGGAAGGGGCAGCCCCAGCATTTT. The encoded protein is CASSQRKGQPQHF.

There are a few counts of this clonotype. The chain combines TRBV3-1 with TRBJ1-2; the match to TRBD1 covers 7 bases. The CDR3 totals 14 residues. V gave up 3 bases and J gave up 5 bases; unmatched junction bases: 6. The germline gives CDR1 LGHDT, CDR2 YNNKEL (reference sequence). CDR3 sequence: CASSHSGQPYGYTF. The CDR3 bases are TGTGCCAGCAGCCATTCGGGACAGCCATATGGCTACACCTTC. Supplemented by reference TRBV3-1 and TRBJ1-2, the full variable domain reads DTAVSQTPKYLVTQMGNDKSIKCEQNLGHDTMYWYKQDSKKFLKIMFSYNNKELIINETVPNRFSPKSPDKAHLNLHINSLELGDSAVYFCASSHSGQPYGYTFGSGTRLTVV.

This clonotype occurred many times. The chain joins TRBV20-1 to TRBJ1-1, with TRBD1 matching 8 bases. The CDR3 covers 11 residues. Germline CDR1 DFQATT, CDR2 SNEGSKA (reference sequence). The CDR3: CRSTGGGEAFF. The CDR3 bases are TGCAGAAGTACAGGGGGAGGTGAAGCTTTCTTT.